The rows below give T cell receptor beta chains drawn from one sample of a study of cytomegalovirus exposure and HLA in healthy donors. Here immunoSEQ multiplex PCR was the method, and the copy in TCRdb shows in-frame clones only, minus some. The sample includes about 170,000 clones, around 80% of them seen just once. The sequencing sample was made of PBMCs. All receptors derive from a male donor in good health and CMV-seronegative. Both conserved end residues are part of each CDR3. A D gene is named only where the DNA matches it firmly. A row's size may be missing; if present it is once, few, many or a size class.

>TRBD2|-|TRBJ2-1|TRBV2
CASSEDLAGTNYNEQFF
TGTGCCAGCAGTGAAGACCTAGCGGGCACCAACTACAATGAGCAGTTCTTC
>TRBD1|-|TRBJ2-7|TRBV2
CASNTPGQGIYEQYF
TGTGCCAGCAACACCCCGGGACAGGGTATCTACGAGCAGTACTTC
>-|-|TRBJ2-1|TRBV10-3
CAISETGSEQFF
TGTGCCATCAGTGAAACAGGGAGCGAGCAGTTCTTC
>TRBD1|-|TRBJ2-3|TRBV28
CASSSGQAWADTQYF
TGTGCCAGCAGTTCGGGACAGGCTTGGGCGGATACGCAGTATTTT
>-|-|TRBJ2-4|TRBV4-3
CASSQDRTVANIQYF
TGCGCCAGCAGCCAAGATCGGACAGTCGCTAACATTCAGTACTTC
>-|once|TRBJ2-1|TRBV19
CASSIAGYNEQFF
TGTGCCAGTAGTATCGCCGGTTACAATGAGCAGTTCTTC
>TRBD2|-|TRBJ2-1|TRBV7-8
CASSTTSGSAQAEQFF
TGTGCCAGCAGCACGACTAGCGGGAGTGCCCAAGCTGAGCAGTTCTTC
>TRBD2|few|TRBJ2-1|TRBV7-6
CASSGWTSGGARIYNEQFF
TGTGCCAGCAGCGGATGGACTAGCGGGGGGGCCCGTATATACAATGAGCAGTTCTTC
>-|-|TRBJ2-2|TRBV9
CASSAIEGVGELFF
TGTGCCAGCAGCGCAATTGAGGGCGTGGGGGAGCTGTTTTTT
>-|-|TRBJ1-6|TRBV6-5
CASSRPDRRYSPLHF
TGTGCCAGCAGCCGTCCCGACAGGAGATATTCACCCCTCCACTTT
>TRBD1|once|TRBJ1-4|TRBV10-2
CASTAGGATNEKLFF
TGCGCCAGCACCGCAGGGGGCGCGACTAATGAAAAACTGTTTTTT
>TRBD1|-|TRBJ1-4|TRBV2
CASSEDWTGREKLFF
TGTGCCAGCAGTGAAGATTGGACAGGGCGCGAAAAACTGTTTTTT
>-|-|TRBJ1-3|TRBV29-1
CSVAGVGNTIYF
TGCAGCGTTGCCGGGGTTGGAAACACCATATATTTT
>-|-|TRBJ2-7|TRBV7-2
CASSLAAGSHEQYF
TGTGCCAGCAGCTTGGCGGCAGGGTCCCACGAGCAGTACTTC
>TRBD1|-|TRBJ1-6|TRBV28
CASTHQGARSSYNSPLHF
TGTGCCAGCACGCACCAGGGGGCTCGTAGCTCCTATAATTCACCCCTCCACTTT
>-|few|TRBJ1-1|TRBV9
CASSVAKADTEAFF
TGTGCCAGCAGCGTAGCTAAGGCGGACACTGAAGCTTTCTTT
>-|-|TRBJ1-4|TRBV5-1
CASSFFPATNEKLFF
TGCGCCAGCAGCTTTTTTCCCGCAACTAATGAAAAACTGTTTTTT
>-|-|TRBJ2-4|TRBV5-1
CASSSAGAGIFYF
TGCGCCAGCAGCTCGGCTGGAGCCGGGATTTTTTACTTC
>-|-|TRBJ1-3|TRBV7-8
CASSLGPSGVGNTIYF
TGTGCCAGCAGCTTAGGCCCGTCGGGGGTCGGAAACACCATATATTTT
>-|once|TRBJ1-3|TRBV4-3
CASSQDMVRGNTIYF
TGCGCCAGCAGCCAAGATATGGTGCGGGGAAACACCATATATTTT
>-|-|TRBJ2-2|TRBV10-1
CASRGRAAGELFF
TGCGCCAGCAGGGGCAGGGCTGCCGGGGAGCTGTTTTTT
>TRBD1|-|TRBJ2-3|TRBV5-6
CASSGTGSSTDTQYF
TGTGCCAGCAGCGGGACAGGTTCTAGCACAGATACGCAGTATTTT
>-|-|TRBJ2-7|TRBV7-9
CSSSWSGSSYEQYF
TGTTCCAGCAGCTGGTCGGGGAGCTCCTACGAGCAGTACTTC
>TRBD2|-|TRBJ2-1|TRBV7-2
CASRQVGTSLYNEQFF
TGTGCCAGCAGGCAGGTAGGGACTAGCCTTTACAATGAGCAGTTCTTC
>TRBD1|-|TRBJ1-4|TRBV4-3
CASSQGTGSTNEKLFF
TGCGCCAGCAGCCAAGGGACAGGGTCCACTAATGAAAAACTGTTTTTT
>-|-|TRBJ1-4|TRBV6-1
CASSEDGMYEKLFF
TGTGCCAGCAGTGAAGACGGGATGTATGAAAAACTGTTTTTT
>TRBD2|-|TRBJ2-2|TRBV2
CASSVLAGGPGELFF
TGTGCCAGCAGTGTCCTAGCGGGAGGGCCCGGGGAGCTGTTTTTT
>TRBD1|-|TRBJ2-7|TRBV27
CASSFRTGVGYEQYF
TGTGCCAGCAGTTTTCGGACAGGGGTGGGGTACGAGCAGTACTTC
>-|-|TRBJ1-1|TRBV7-9
CASSFHRQYTEAFF
TGTGCCAGCAGCTTCCACCGACAGTACACTGAAGCTTTCTTT
>TRBD1|once|TRBJ1-4|TRBV9
CASSPGQALNEKLFF
TGTGCCAGCAGCCCAGGACAGGCCCTTAATGAAAAACTGTTTTTT
>-|-|TRBJ1-1|TRBV27
CASDLPETNNTEAFF
TGTGCCAGCGACTTACCAGAGACGAACAACACTGAAGCTTTCTTT
>-|-|TRBJ2-5|TRBV2
CASSERGNKETQYF
TGTGCCAGCAGTGAGCGGGGAAATAAAGAGACCCAGTACTTC
>-|few|TRBJ1-5|TRBV30
CASAPRGGQPQHF
TGTGCCTCGGCCCCGAGGGGAGGCCAGCCCCAGCATTTT
>TRBD2|-|TRBJ2-1|TRBV7-3
CASSSLAGDLNEQFF
TGTGCCAGCAGCTCGTTAGCGGGAGATTTGAATGAGCAGTTCTTC
>TRBD1|-|TRBJ1-1|TRBV6-1
CASTTPGQLNTEAFF
TGTGCCAGCACCACACCGGGACAGCTGAACACTGAAGCTTTCTTT
>-|-|TRBJ1-2|TRBV19
CASSTIRGEGGNPRSHGYTF
TGTGCCAGTAGTACCATAAGAGGGGAGGGAGGGAACCCCCGATCCCATGGCTACACCTTC
>-|once|TRBJ2-2|TRBV29-1
CSVEEWGLNTGELFF
TGCAGCGTTGAAGAATGGGGCTTGAACACCGGGGAGCTGTTTTTT
>-|-|TRBJ1-1|TRBV6-1
CASTEMTAPNTEAFF
TGTGCCAGCACCGAAATGACAGCTCCCAACACTGAAGCTTTCTTT
>-|-|TRBJ2-5|TRBV27
CASSLSNREETQYF
TGTGCCAGCAGTTTAAGTAACAGGGAAGAGACCCAGTACTTC
>-|-|TRBJ2-2|TRBV30
CAVTDHPTGELFF
TGTGCCGTGACAGATCACCCCACCGGGGAGCTGTTTTTT
>TRBD1|-|TRBJ1-5|TRBV11-2
CASSSGDSYNQPQHF
TGTGCCAGCAGCTCGGGGGACAGCTACAATCAGCCCCAGCATTTT
>TRBD2|-|TRBJ2-3|TRBV9
CASSAPGTSGTGLQYF
TGTGCCAGCAGCGCACCCGGGACTAGCGGGACTGGTTTGCAGTATTTT
>TRBD1|-|TRBJ2-7|TRBV15
CATSRGGDRTSYEQYF
TGTGCCACCAGCAGAGGAGGGGACAGGACCTCCTACGAGCAGTACTTC
>TRBD1|-|TRBJ2-2|TRBV6-1
CASSERWAGGASGELFF
TGTGCCAGCAGTGAAAGATGGGCAGGGGGCGCTTCCGGGGAGCTGTTTTTT
>TRBD1|-|TRBJ1-1|TRBV6-1
CASRSGQGPNTEAFF
TGTGCCAGCAGATCGGGACAGGGACCGAACACTGAAGCTTTCTTT
>TRBD1|few|TRBJ2-2|TRBV19
CASSTGQLNTGELFF
TGTGCCAGTAGTACGGGACAGTTAAACACCGGGGAGCTGTTTTTT
>TRBD2|-|TRBJ2-5|TRBV7-2
CASSLRRRERETQYF
TGTGCCAGCAGCTTAAGGCGGCGGGAGAGAGAGACCCAGTACTTC
>TRBD2|once|TRBJ2-3|TRBV5-1
CASSREGAGEGTSTDTQYF
TGCGCCAGCAGCCGTGAGGGAGCGGGAGAGGGAACTAGCACAGATACGCAGTATTTT
>TRBD1|-|TRBJ2-3|TRBV13
CASSLRGGEDTQYF
TGTGCCAGCAGCTTAAGAGGGGGCGAGGATACGCAGTATTTT
>TRBD2|-|TRBJ2-2|TRBV2
CASSAQPLAGVTGELFF
TGTGCCAGCAGTGCCCAACCTCTAGCGGGAGTGACCGGGGAGCTGTTTTTT
>TRBD1|-|TRBJ2-7|TRBV28
CASKPTGKYYEQYF
TGTGCCAGCAAACCGACAGGGAAGTACTACGAGCAGTACTTC
>-|many|TRBJ2-7|TRBV27
CASSLSFSTYEQYF
TGTGCCAGCAGTTTATCTTTTTCAACCTACGAGCAGTACTTC
>TRBD2|-|TRBJ2-5|TRBV5-1
CASSKGLGGETQYF
TGCGCCAGCAGCAAGGGACTAGGCGGGGAGACCCAGTACTTC